This TCR beta chain was retrieved from a study of blood T cell repertoires in COVID-19. Study context: COVID-19 samples collected from the United States, Italy and Spain covered acute and convalescent phases. From T cells, B-cell-depleted T cells, or PBMCs came the material, which was cDNA or gDNA.

As processed by the authors: Estimates of nucleated cell counts were drawn from the amplification of reference gene primers. Produced via immunoSEQ multiplex PCR; TCRdb's table is partial and in-frame only. For V, J and clone size, that table is used; D and trimming come from the DNA. This table holds about 53,000 clones, approximately 92% found once. The source material was peripheral blood. The TCR was taken from a man aged 55-75 years with active COVID-19.

The CDR3 nucleotides read TGTGCCAGCAGCCACCGGCGGAGCGCCTACGAGCAGTACTTC. It yields the protein CASSHRRSAYEQYF. The rearrangement joins TRBV16 to TRBJ2-7; D gene uncertain. V lost 3 bases and J lost 2, with 11 bases in between. CDR1 is KGHSY, CDR2 FQNENV, per germline. The CDR3 covers 14 residues.